This entry is about one TCR beta chain. The J segment lost 1 base and the V segment lost 4 bases, leaving 4 bases of the junction unmatched. Germline CDR1 is SEHNR and CDR2 is FQNEAQ (reference sequence). CDR3 size: 15 residues. This sample stems from a study of blood T cell repertoires in COVID-19. Study-level background: Samples of COVID-19 (acute and convalescent) were obtained from the United States, Italy and Spain. From T cells, B-cell-depleted T cells, or PBMCs came the material, which was cDNA or gDNA.

Per the study methods: Amplified reference gene primers provided the basis for estimating nucleated cell counts. Profiling relied on immunoSEQ multiplex PCR, and the TCRdb table lists in-frame clones only, not all of them. V, J and clone size derive from that table, while D and trimming were established from the DNA sequence. The sample lists over 85,000 clones, around 90% occurring once. Sequenced material: peripheral blood. The chain links TRBV7-9 to TRBJ2-3; 8 bases agree with TRBD1. This TCR derives from a man aged 45-65 years with active or convalescent COVID-19. The CDR3 nucleotides are TGTGCCAGCAGCTCCCAGGGACAGGGCACAGATACGCAGTATTTT. This encodes CASSSQGQGTDTQYF. The full variable domain, its missing parts supplied by reference TRBV7-9 and TRBJ2-3, is DTGVSQNPRHKITKRGQNVTFRCDPISEHNRLYWYRQTLGQGPEFLTYFQNEAQLEKSRLLSDRFSAERPKGSFSTLEIQRTEQGDSAMYLCASSSQGQGTDTQYFGPGTRLTVL.